The sequence of this TCR beta chain was determined in a study of cytomegalovirus exposure and HLA in healthy donors. Germline V lookup: CDR1 SGDLS, CDR2 YYNGEE. CDR3 size: 14 residues. The ends lost 3 bases at V and 2 bases at J; junction bases unmatched: 5. Study-wide results and caveats: A link between a missense DCLRE1C variant and TCR beta V- and J-gene trimming emerged from a later analysis. Sequencing depth across donors, presence/absence analyses assumed, was roughly uniform.

For this clone: Its antigen is unidentified.

The primer mix had 60 Vbeta and 13 Jbeta primers. The repertoire was sequenced with immunoSEQ multiplex PCR; TCRdb's copy has only in-frame clones and lacks some. The sample shows 150,000 to 200,000 clones, approximately 73% of them seen only once. This TCR was recovered from a man aged 25 to 45 in good health and CMV-seropositive. The chain recombines TRBV9 with TRBJ2-7; 7 nucleotides match TRBD1. Specimen: PBMCs. The CDR3 is CASSAGQETYEQYF. The CDR3 coding sequence is TGTGCCAGCAGCGCCGGACAGGAAACCTACGAGCAGTACTTC.